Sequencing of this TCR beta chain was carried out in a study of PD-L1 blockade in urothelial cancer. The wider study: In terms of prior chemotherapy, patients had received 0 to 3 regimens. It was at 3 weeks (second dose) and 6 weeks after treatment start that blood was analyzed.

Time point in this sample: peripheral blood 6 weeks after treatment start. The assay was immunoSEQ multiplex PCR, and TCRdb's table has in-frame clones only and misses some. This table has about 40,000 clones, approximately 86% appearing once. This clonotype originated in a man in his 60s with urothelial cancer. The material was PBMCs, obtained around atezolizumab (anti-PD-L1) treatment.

CDR3 amino acids: CASTPGSAGGRNEQFF. The CDR3 coding sequence is TGTGCCAGCACCCCAGGATCCGCGGGGGGGCGGAATGAGCAGTTCTTC. This rearrangement joins TRBV11-2 to TRBJ2-1, with 9 bases lining up with TRBD2. The germline V gene has CDR1 SGHAT and CDR2 FQNNGV. This CDR3 is 16 amino acids long. Germline trimming cut 7 bases from V and 7 bases from J; bases unmatched to any gene: 14.